One and the same sample provided the 22 T cell receptor beta chains below, sequenced in a study of early T cells in non-severe SARS-CoV-2 infection. MiXCR was run by TCRdb on the 5' RACE reads, yielding one entry per CDR3 protein. The repertoire holds approximately 23,000 distinct CDR3 sequences, about 4.6% seen once, with approximately 10% in the top ten. The sequenced sample consisted of whole blood. The receptors here all came from an adult who was a healthcare worker with PCR-confirmed SARS-CoV-2 infection or an uninfected control (not recorded which).

This clonotype was observed many times. This rearrangement joins TRBV9 to TRBJ1-2, with TRBD1 matching over 7 bases. V lost 2 bases to trimming and J lost 5 bases; unmatched junction nucleotides: 12. The CDR3 contains 16 residues. Germline assignment: CDR1 SGDLS and CDR2 YYNGEE. The CDR3 sequence: CASSVPDRRGVYGYTF. The CDR3 DNA reads as TGTGCCAGCAGCGTCCCGGACAGGAGGGGGGTTTATGGCTACACCTTC.

This clonotype was detected ten times or more. This rearrangement joins TRBV12-3 or TRBV12-4 to TRBJ2-1, with 7 nucleotides matching TRBD2. The CDR3 has 16 residues. Trimming cost V 2 bases and J 4 bases; bases outside gene matches: 8. The CDR3 DNA follows: TGTGCCAGCAGTTTATGGGCCGCGGGAGCTTACAATGAGCAGTTCTTC. Its protein product is CASSLWAAGAYNEQFF.

This clonotype has at least ten counts. This chain links TRBV11-2 with TRBJ1-1; TRBD1 matches 9 bases. The CDR3 totals 16 residues. Unmatched junction bases numbered 8, after V lost 1 base and J lost 5 bases. CDR1 is SGHAT and CDR2 is FQNNGV in the germline V gene. The CDR3 DNA reads as TGTGCCAGCAGCTTAGTCGGGACAGGGCTGAGGACTGAAGCTTTCTTT. Amino acid sequence: CASSLVGTGLRTEAFF.

This clonotype has more than one count but fewer than ten. The chain links TRBV20-1 to TRBJ2-7; D is undetermined. Germline V lookup: CDR1 DFQATT, CDR2 SNEGSKA (reference sequence). The CDR3 is made up of 14 amino acids. V lost 1 base and J 4 bases, leaving 14 bases between the germline ends. The CDR3 DNA follows: TGCAGTGCTAGAGGAGGCGCGGCGGAGTACGAGCAGTACTTC. Translating gives CSARGGAAEYEQYF.

The genes are TRBV4-1 and TRBJ2-7; 10 nucleotides match TRBD2. CDR1 and CDR2 (germline): MGHRA, YSYEKL. The CDR3 contains 17 residues. J lost 6 bases, V lost 0 bases, and 11 bases had no gene match. In nucleotides, the CDR3 is TGCGCCAGCAGCCAAGAGGGACTAGCGAAGAGTTGGCCCGAGCAGTACTTC. Translating gives CASSQEGLAKSWPEQYF.

This clonotype was counted at least ten times. V is TRBV7-9 and J is TRBJ2-2; TRBD2 matches 7 bases. Losses at the gene ends were 2 bases for V and 4 bases for J; bases not matched to a gene: 4. The CDR3 covers 15 residues. The germline CDR1 and CDR2 sequences are SEHNR and FQNEAQ (reference sequence). CDR3 loop: CASSLLGRVTGELFF. The CDR3 DNA reads TGTGCCAGCAGCTTATTGGGGAGGGTCACCGGGGAGCTGTTTTTT. The full variable domain, with the rest looked up from reference TRBV7-9 and TRBJ2-2, is DTGVSQNPRHKITKRGQNVTFRCDPISEHNRLYWYRQTLGQGPEFLTYFQNEAQLEKSRLLSDRFSAERPKGSFSTLEIQRTEQGDSAMYLCASSLLGRVTGELFFGEGSRLTVL.

In this sample, this clonotype turned up many times. This chain connects TRBV6-1 to TRBJ1-6, with D unclear. CDR1 is MNHNS and CDR2 is SASEGT in the germline V gene. Trimming cost V 7 bases and J 8 bases, with 9 bases left between them. The CDR3 totals 12 residues. CDR3 in DNA: TGTGCCAGCAATGGAGAGCATTCACCCCTCCACTTT. This translates into CASNGEHSPLHF.

This clonotype has a count of ten or more. V gene TRBV5-4 combines with J gene TRBJ2-1; the match to TRBD2 covers 10 bases. V lost 2 bases to trimming and J lost 7 bases; unmatched junction nucleotides: 9. In germline, CDR1 is SGHNT, CDR2 YYREEE (reference sequence). There are 16 residues in the CDR3. The CDR3 nucleotides are TGTGCCAGCAGCTTTCGAGGTAGCGGGAGGATGAATGAGCAGTTCTTC. It yields the protein CASSFRGSGRMNEQFF.

By share of the sample, this clonotype is medium-sized. The V call is TRBV29-1, the J call TRBJ2-7; 13 nucleotides line up with TRBD2. The length of the CDR3 is 15 residues. The trim removed 6 bases at V and 6 bases at J, leaving 11 bases unmatched. The germline CDR1 and CDR2 sequences are SQVTM and ANQGSEA. The CDR3 DNA reads as TGCAGCGTGAGCTGGACTAGCGGGAGTCTGGGCGAGCAGTACTTC. Protein product: CSVSWTSGSLGEQYF.

This clonotype was seen repeatedly, ten times or more. J is TRBJ2-7 and V is TRBV5-1; 8 bases are shared with TRBD1. This CDR3 contains 15 residues. The J segment lost 7 bases and the V segment lost 1 base, leaving 10 bases of the junction unmatched. CDR1 is SGHRS and CDR2 is YFSETQ in the germline V gene. CDR3 bases: TGCGCCAGCAGCTTGCTACATCCGCACAGGGGGGAGCAGTACTTC. The encoded protein is CASSLLHPHRGEQYF.

This clonotype has just a few counts. This chain uses TRBV28 with TRBJ2-3; D gene uncertain. The V and J ends lost 2 bases and 2 bases respectively, with 11 bases between them. The CDR3 is 15 amino acids. Germline V gene data show CDR1 as MDHEN and CDR2 as SYDVKM. The CDR3 bases are TGTGCCAGCAGTTTAGCGGCTTCCCCCACAGATACGCAGTATTTT. This encodes CASSLAASPTDTQYF.

This sequence joins TRBV7-9 and TRBJ2-2; 12 nucleotides line up with TRBD2. With 3 bases clipped from V and 2 bases from J, the junction kept 1 base outside the gene matches. In germline, CDR1 is SEHNR, CDR2 FQNEAQ (reference sequence). The CDR3 loop spans 16 amino acids. CDR3 loop: CASSLTSGSNTGELFF. CDR3 sequence (DNA): TGTGCCAGCAGCTTGACTAGCGGGAGTAACACCGGGGAGCTGTTTTTT.

This clonotype was recorded at least ten times. The CDR3 DNA is TGTGCCAGCAGCCGGCGGGAAACAGATGAGCAGTTCTTC. The encoded protein is CASSRRETDEQFF. This chain connects TRBV3-1 to TRBJ2-1, with D tentatively TRBD2 (6 bases). CDR1 and CDR2 from the germline V gene are LGHDT and YNNKEL (reference sequence). This CDR3 has 13 residues. V dropped 4 bases and J dropped 8 bases, with 12 bases sitting between them.

At least ten counts were recorded for this clonotype. V and J are TRBV25-1 and TRBJ1-2; possible D gene TRBD1, 5 bases. CDR3 length: 14 residues. In germline, CDR1 is MGHDK, CDR2 SYGVNS. V was clipped by 10 bases and J by 1 base, with 16 bases between them. The DNA of the CDR3 is TGTGCCACCAAAGGGGCAGGGAGTAACTATGGCTACACCTTC. This codes for CATKGAGSNYGYTF.

This clonotype was counted only a few times. The chain is built from TRBV7-2 and TRBJ2-3; 7 positions match TRBD2. This CDR3 region has 16 residues. The ends lost 7 bases at V and 0 bases at J; junction bases unmatched: 10. CDR1 is SGHTA, CDR2 FQGNSA, per germline. The CDR3 nucleotides are TGTGCCAGCACCGGGCTACCCGGGAGGAGCACAGATACGCAGTATTTT. Protein product: CASTGLPGRSTDTQYF. Drawing the rest from reference TRBV7-2 and TRBJ2-3, the complete variable domain is GAGVSQSPSNKVTEKGKDVELRCDPISGHTALYWYRQSLGQGLEFLIYFQGNSAPDKSGLPSDRFSAERTGGSVSTLTIQRTQQEDSAVYLCASTGLPGRSTDTQYFGPGTRLTVL.

At least ten counts were recorded for this clonotype. The chain carries TRBV5-4 and TRBJ2-7; TRBD2 aligns across 10 bases. The CDR3 spans 17 residues. CDR1 is SGHNT and CDR2 is YYREEE in the germline V gene (reference sequence). Trimming took 4 bases from V and 3 from J; bases not matched to a gene: 13. The CDR3 DNA reads TGTGCCAGCAGCCCGCCCGGTCCAGCGGGAGGGGTCTACGAGCAGTACTTC. This codes for CASSPPGPAGGVYEQYF.

At least ten counts were recorded for this clonotype. V is TRBV6-1 and J is TRBJ1-4, with D possibly TRBD1 on 5 matching bases. The CDR3 has 16 amino acids. The germline V and J ends were trimmed by 3 bases and 7 bases, with 18 bases remaining between them. The germline CDR1 and CDR2 sequences are MNHNS and SASEGT. The CDR3 is CASSDQAGFLGEKLFF. CDR3 DNA: TGTGCCAGCAGTGATCAAGCAGGGTTTCTCGGTGAAAAACTGTTTTTT.

Ten or more counts support this clonotype. The chain has TRBV28 and TRBJ1-6; D not resolved. Trimming shortened V by 1 base and J by 11 bases, and 18 bases separated the two germline ends. The CDR3 length is 16 residues. Looked up from germline, CDR1 is MDHEN and CDR2 is SYDVKM. The CDR3 bases are TGTGCCAGCAGTTTATTGAGCGGGTCCTTCGGGACACCCCTCCACTTT. Translated: CASSLLSGSFGTPLHF.

This clonotype was picked up a small number of times. This rearrangement joins TRBV28 to TRBJ2-7, with 7 bases lining up with TRBD1. This CDR3 contains 12 residues. Germline CDR1 reads MDHEN; CDR2 reads SYDVKM. The V and J ends lost 5 bases and 9 bases, in that order; junction bases with no gene match: 7. In DNA form, the CDR3 reads TGTGCCAGCAGTCCCGGACAGGATAGGCAGTACTTC. Protein sequence: CASSPGQDRQYF. Complete variable domain (other parts from reference TRBV28 and TRBJ2-7): DVKVTQSSRYLVKRTGEKVFLECVQDMDHENMFWYRQDPGLGLRLIYFSYDVKMKEKGDIPEGYSVSREKKERFSLILESASTNQTSMYLCASSPGQDRQYFGPGTRLTVT.

Many counts were recorded for this clonotype. The rearrangement uses TRBV6-5 and TRBJ2-5; TRBD2 matches at 8 bases. This CDR3 comprises 15 residues. The trim removed 7 bases at V and 5 bases at J, leaving 12 bases unmatched. Germline assignment: CDR1 MNHEY and CDR2 SVGAGI. DNA of the CDR3: TGTGCCAGCAACCCCCAGCGGGAGCGTCATGAGACCCAGTACTTC. It translates to CASNPQRERHETQYF.

This clonotype was observed many times. The chain has TRBV6-6 and TRBJ1-4, with 8 nucleotides matching TRBD1. J lost 4 bases, V lost 6 bases, and 4 bases had no gene match. The V gene's germline CDR1 is MNHNY and CDR2 SVGAGI (reference sequence). The CDR3 loop spans 14 amino acids. The CDR3 nucleotides read TGTGCCAGCAGGGGCGACAGGGGTAATGAAAAACTGTTTTTT. This encodes CASRGDRGNEKLFF.

This clonotype was detected a few times. The chain carries TRBV5-6 and TRBJ2-3; 10 bases map to TRBD2. The CDR3 is made up of 17 amino acids. Per germline, CDR1 SGHDT and CDR2 YYEEEE. Trimming removed 1 base from V and 0 bases from J; junction bases left unmatched: 5. The CDR3 DNA sequence: TGTGCCAGCAGCTTGCCACCGGGACTAGCGAGCACAGATACGCAGTATTTT. Protein product: CASSLPPGLASTDTQYF.